This is a list of T cell receptor beta chains from one sample in a study of cytomegalovirus exposure and HLA in healthy donors. Assay: immunoSEQ multiplex PCR; the TCRdb copy retains only in-frame clones and omits some. The sample has over 150,000 clones; roughly 80% are singletons. Sequencing used PBMCs. Receptors were obtained from a man between 18 and 29 years old in good health and CMV-seronegative. Both conserved end residues are part of each CDR3. Each record gives: D gene, clone size, V gene, J gene, CDR3 protein, CDR3 DNA. D genes are given only for firm matches. Clone size is given for some rows only: seen once, a few or many times, or a class if the clone is expanded.

>NA|NA|TRBV2|TRBJ1-4
CASRGRLPLDGRNEKLFF
TGTGCCAGCCGTGGACGCCTTCCACTGGACGGGAGGAATGAAAAACTGTTTTTT
>TRBD1|NA|TRBV4-3|TRBJ1-5
CASSQATGGYQPQHF
TGCGCCAGCAGCCAAGCGACAGGGGGGTATCAGCCCCAGCATTTT
>NA|NA|TRBV4-3|TRBJ2-2
CASSQDPRYTGELFF
TGCGCCAGCAGCCAAGACCCCAGATACACCGGGGAGCTGTTTTTT
>TRBD2|NA|TRBV10-2|TRBJ2-1
CASSDGPSGVLGNEQFF
TGCGCCAGCAGTGATGGGCCTAGCGGGGTTTTAGGCAATGAGCAGTTCTTC
>TRBD1|NA|TRBV5-4|TRBJ2-1
CASSLDQGAHNEQFF
TGTGCCAGCAGCTTGGATCAGGGGGCGCACAATGAGCAGTTCTTC
>NA|once|TRBV7-2|TRBJ2-1
CASSLEWGVNEQFF
TGTGCCAGCAGCTTAGAGTGGGGGGTCAATGAGCAGTTCTTC
>NA|NA|TRBV7-9|TRBJ1-1
CASSFPGPRGIEAFF
TGTGCCAGCAGCTTCCCGGGACCCCGCGGGATTGAAGCTTTCTTT
>NA|NA|TRBV27|TRBJ1-5
CASSSRWEGPIIWSQHF
TGTGCCAGCAGTTCCCGCTGGGAGGGTCCCATCATTTGGTCCCAGCATTTT
>NA|NA|TRBV6-6|TRBJ1-5
CASSYQQGPNQPQHF
TGTGCCAGCAGTTACCAACAGGGTCCGAACCAGCCCCAGCATTTT
>TRBD1|NA|TRBV5-1|TRBJ2-7
CASSQGQGAIYEQYF
TGCGCCAGCAGCCAAGGACAGGGGGCAATTTACGAGCAGTACTTC
>NA|NA|TRBV15|TRBJ2-3
CATSSDSRADTDTQYF
TGTGCCACCAGCAGCGACAGCAGGGCGGACACAGATACGCAGTATTTT
>TRBD2|NA|TRBV5-1|TRBJ2-7
CASSLDPTGTRSYYEQYF
TGCGCCAGCAGCTTGGATCCCACCGGGACTAGGAGTTACTACGAGCAGTACTTC
>TRBD1|NA|TRBV5-1|TRBJ2-7
CASSLDRVQYEQYF
TGCGCCAGCAGCTTAGACAGGGTGCAATACGAGCAGTACTTC
>TRBD1|NA|TRBV19|TRBJ1-5
CAMRQGMGSNQPQHF
TGTGCCATGCGACAGGGCATGGGCAGCAATCAGCCCCAGCATTTT
>NA|NA|TRBV27|TRBJ1-6
CASRAGPTSYNSPLHF
TGTGCCAGCAGAGCGGGCCCAACCTCCTATAATTCACCCCTCCACTTT
>TRBD2|NA|TRBV9|TRBJ2-2
CASSAGTSATGELFF
TGTGCCAGCAGTGCCGGTACTAGCGCGACCGGGGAGCTGTTTTTT
>TRBD1|NA|TRBV25-1|TRBJ2-5
CASSPLDRGLSETQYF
TGTGCCAGCAGCCCCCTGGACAGGGGCTTGTCAGAGACCCAGTACTTC
>TRBD1|NA|TRBV2|TRBJ1-2
CASSETRQGYYGYTF
TGTGCCAGCAGTGAGACGAGACAGGGGTACTATGGCTACACCTTC
>NA|NA|TRBV9|TRBJ1-5
CASSVDSRINQPQHF
TGTGCCAGCAGCGTAGACAGCCGGATCAATCAGCCCCAGCATTTT
>TRBD1|NA|TRBV4-2|TRBJ1-2
CASSQVGDRGDGYTF
TGTGCCAGCAGCCAAGTAGGGGACAGGGGAGATGGCTACACCTTC
>TRBD2|NA|TRBV5-1|TRBJ2-3
CASSLVAGGTDTQYF
TGCGCCAGCAGCTTGGTGGCGGGAGGGACAGATACGCAGTATTTT
>TRBD2|NA|TRBV28|TRBJ2-2
CASSLGTSGDTGELFF
TGTGCCAGCAGTTTAGGGACTAGCGGGGACACCGGGGAGCTGTTTTTT
>TRBD1|few|TRBV27|TRBJ1-2
CASSLGTGEWYGYTF
TGTGCCAGCAGTTTAGGGACAGGGGAGTGGTATGGCTACACCTTC
>TRBD1|NA|TRBV27|TRBJ1-1
CASSLFRGSEAFF
TGTGCCAGCAGTTTGTTCAGGGGGTCTGAAGCTTTCTTT
>NA|NA|TRBV10-2|TRBJ2-3
CASSGASSTDTQYF
TGCGCCAGTTCAGGGGCTTCAAGCACAGATACGCAGTATTTT
>NA|NA|TRBV27|TRBJ1-4
CASSPWRGVGEKLFF
TGTGCCAGCAGTCCTTGGAGGGGTGTGGGTGAAAAACTGTTTTTT
>NA|NA|TRBV29-1|TRBJ2-3
CSVLIAPDTQYF
TGCAGCGTACTGATCGCCCCAGATACGCAGTATTTT
>TRBD1|few|TRBV18|TRBJ2-2
CASCGQGGTGELFF
TGTGCCAGCTGCGGACAGGGCGGCACCGGGGAGCTGTTTTTT
>NA|NA|TRBV7-9|TRBJ2-7
CASGLGEQYF
TGTGCCAGTGGGCTCGGCGAGCAGTACTTC
>NA|NA|TRBV15|TRBJ1-2
CATSRDQWADAHGYTF
TGTGCCACCAGCAGAGATCAATGGGCCGATGCTCATGGCTACACCTTC
>TRBD1|NA|TRBV5-1|TRBJ1-1
CASRGQGMNTEAFF
TGCGCCAGCAGAGGACAGGGCATGAACACTGAAGCTTTCTTT
>TRBD1|NA|TRBV18|TRBJ2-2
CASSPAGGANTGELFF
TGTGCCAGCTCACCAGCAGGGGGCGCGAACACCGGGGAGCTGTTTTTT
>TRBD1|NA|TRBV14|TRBJ2-2
CASSQVRTGRSGELFF
TGTGCCAGCAGCCAAGTTAGGACAGGGCGGTCCGGGGAGCTGTTTTTT
>NA|NA|TRBV27|TRBJ1-2
CASSLFAGGYGYTF
TGTGCCAGCAGTTTATTTGCGGGTGGCTATGGCTACACCTTC